This entry features one T cell receptor beta chain sequence. Germline values: CDR1 MNHEY, CDR2 SVGEGT. With 0 bases clipped from V and 0 bases from J, the junction kept 3 bases outside the gene matches. The CDR3 has 17 amino acids. Authors' processing steps: How many nucleated cells were present was estimated from reference gene primer amplification. TCRdb's copy holds only in-frame clones and misses some; the assay was immunoSEQ multiplex PCR. V, J and clone size reflect that table, while D and trimming were determined from the DNA. The sample has under 200,000 clones, around four fifths seen once. The data derive from a study of blood T cell repertoires in COVID-19. The wider study: The study drew acute and convalescent COVID-19 samples from the United States, Italy and Spain. PBMCs, B-cell-depleted T cells, or T cells provided the cDNA or gDNA that made up the material.

The chain carries TRBV6-2 or TRBV6-3 and TRBJ2-7; TRBD2 matches 12 bases. Sequenced input: peripheral blood. The sequence came from a man between 65 and 80 years old with acute or convalescent COVID-19. In DNA form, the CDR3 reads TGTGCCAGCAGTTACTCGTTGACTAGCGGGAGCTCCTACGAGCAGTACTTC. Translation: CASSYSLTSGSSYEQYF.